This is a list of T cell receptor beta chains from one sample in a study of blood T cell repertoires in COVID-19. Sequenced by immunoSEQ multiplex PCR; TCRdb stores in-frame clones only, minus some. The sample lists 150,000 or so clones; roughly nine tenths were seen once. Source material: peripheral blood. These receptors originate from a human donor in a cohort sampled during active COVID-19. CDR3s include the opening cysteine and the closing phenylalanine or tryptophan. The order of the fields is clone size, J gene, D gene, V gene, CDR3 protein, CDR3 DNA. A D gene is named only where the DNA matches it firmly. Size is stated for part of the rows, as once, few or many counts, or as a class when the clone is expanded.

-	TRBJ2-7	TRBD1	TRBV10-3	CATGQGASYEQYF	TGTGCCACGGGACAGGGGGCGTCCTACGAGCAGTACTTC
-	TRBJ2-3	-	TRBV30	CAWTGGTDTQYF	TGTGCCTGGACGGGGGGCACAGATACGCAGTATTTT
-	TRBJ1-2	-	TRBV7-3	CASSLSLGTVYTF	TGTGCCAGCAGCTTATCTCTGGGCACGGTCTACACCTTC
few	TRBJ2-2	TRBD2	TRBV9	CASSAPGGLAGGGTGELFF	TGTGCCAGCAGCGCGCCGGGGGGGCTAGCGGGAGGTGGCACCGGGGAGCTGTTTTTT
-	TRBJ1-1	-	TRBV9	CASSVGTRAVNTEAFF	TGTGCCAGCAGCGTAGGGACGAGGGCAGTGAACACTGAAGCTTTCTTT
-	TRBJ1-3	-	TRBV11-2	CASSRAGQGGNTIYF	TGTGCCAGCAGCCGGGCGGGGCAGGGAGGAAACACCATATATTTT
-	TRBJ2-1	TRBD1	TRBV11-3	CASSTYETGNEQFF	TGTGCCAGCAGCACCTACGAGACAGGGAATGAGCAGTTCTTC
-	TRBJ2-7	-	TRBV11-3	CASTWGRGSEQYF	TGTGCCAGCACCTGGGGCAGGGGCTCCGAGCAGTACTTC
-	TRBJ2-2	TRBD1	TRBV11-3	CASSSYRGTTGELFF	TGTGCCAGCAGCTCCTACAGGGGGACTACCGGGGAGCTGTTTTTT
once	TRBJ2-5	-	TRBV28	CASSTRVPQETQYF	TGTGCCAGCAGTACCAGGGTCCCGCAAGAGACCCAGTACTTC
-	TRBJ2-2	-	TRBV12-3/TRBV12-4	CASIIDSGELFF	TGTGCCAGCATAATAGATTCCGGGGAGCTGTTTTTT
once	TRBJ2-7	TRBD1	TRBV25-1	CASIGQGGRYEQYF	TGTGCCAGCATTGGACAGGGGGGAAGATACGAGCAGTACTTC
-	TRBJ1-1	-	TRBV11-3	CASSSGPGEAFF	TGTGCCAGCAGCTCCGGTCCTGGTGAAGCTTTCTTT
-	TRBJ2-1	-	TRBV28	CASMRTYNEQFF	TGTGCCAGCATGAGGACCTACAATGAGCAGTTCTTC
few	TRBJ2-7	TRBD1	TRBV19	CASSRDRHYEQYF	TGTGCCAGTAGTAGGGACAGGCACTACGAGCAGTACTTC
once	TRBJ2-7	TRBD1	TRBV18	CASSPRRQGAAYEQYF	TGTGCCAGCTCACCACGAAGACAGGGGGCAGCCTACGAGCAGTACTTC
-	TRBJ1-4	-	TRBV28	CASSFGERKLFF	TGTGCCAGCAGTTTCGGGGAACGAAAACTGTTTTTT
few	TRBJ2-5	-	TRBV9	CASSVVGLEETQYF	TGTGCCAGCAGCGTAGTGGGGCTGGAGGAGACCCAGTACTTC
-	TRBJ1-1	-	TRBV5-1	CASSLDGRPNTEAFF	TGCGCCAGCAGCTTGGACGGCAGGCCGAACACTGAAGCTTTCTTT
-	TRBJ2-4	TRBD2	TRBV5-1	CASSPNSGAGENIQYF	TGCGCCAGCAGCCCGAATTCGGGAGCGGGGGAAAACATTCAGTACTTC
-	TRBJ1-2	-	TRBV30	CAWSAPFSEFGFYGYTF	TGTGCCTGGAGTGCCCCTTTTTCGGAGTTCGGATTCTATGGCTACACCTTC
-	TRBJ1-2	-	TRBV6-5	CASTYTPGGNYGYTF	TGTGCCAGCACCTATACGCCCGGGGGAAACTATGGCTACACCTTC
-	TRBJ2-7	-	TRBV21-1	CASSNPVQFPARLAGLYEQYF	TGTGCCAGCAGCAATCCGGTCCAATTCCCTGCTCGGCTAGCGGGCCTCTACGAGCAGTACTTC
-	TRBJ2-5	TRBD1	TRBV29-1	CSVADRASVETQYF	TGCAGCGTCGCTGACAGGGCGAGTGTAGAGACCCAGTACTTC
once	TRBJ2-5	-	TRBV19	CASTPGAMGVGETQYF	TGTGCCAGTACCCCGGGAGCTATGGGCGTCGGAGAGACCCAGTACTTC
-	TRBJ1-2	TRBD1	TRBV5-4	CASSLVGQGYGGYTF	TGTGCCAGCAGCTTGGTGGGACAGGGGTACGGGGGCTACACCTTC
-	TRBJ2-5	TRBD2	TRBV5-1	CASSFWDYEETQYF	TGCGCCAGCAGCTTTTGGGACTACGAAGAGACCCAGTACTTC
-	TRBJ2-5	-	TRBV27	CASSHTGRDETQYF	TGTGCCAGCAGTCATACCGGGCGGGACGAGACCCAGTACTTC
-	TRBJ1-6	-	TRBV9	CASSVGESPLHF	TGTGCCAGCAGCGTAGGAGAGTCACCCCTCCACTTT
-	TRBJ2-5	TRBD2	TRBV28	CASSLGGEETQYF	TGTGCCAGCAGTTTGGGGGGGGAAGAGACCCAGTACTTC
-	TRBJ1-2	-	TRBV9	CASSSPTASYGYTF	TGTGCCAGCAGCTCACCGACAGCCTCCTATGGCTACACCTTC
-	TRBJ2-2	-	TRBV11-2	CASSLGRFGGPGELFF	TGTGCCAGCAGCTTAGGGAGGTTCGGAGGGCCCGGGGAGCTGTTTTTT
-	TRBJ1-1	TRBD1	TRBV19	CASSIRTGATEAFF	TGTGCCAGTAGTATACGGACAGGGGCCACTGAAGCTTTCTTT
-	TRBJ2-1	TRBD2	TRBV19	CASNLAGGSAYNEQFF	TGTGCCAGTAACTTAGCGGGAGGAAGCGCCTACAATGAGCAGTTCTTC
-	TRBJ2-1	TRBD2	TRBV11-3	CASSLRAGGWDEQFF	TGTGCCAGCAGCTTACGAGCGGGGGGCTGGGATGAGCAGTTCTTC
once	TRBJ2-7	-	TRBV12-3/TRBV12-4	CASSPVTYEQYF	TGTGCCAGCAGCCCGGTCACCTACGAGCAGTACTTC
-	TRBJ2-6	-	TRBV19	CASSISRAPGANVLTF	TGTGCCAGTAGTATTAGCAGGGCCCCCGGGGCCAACGTCCTGACTTTC
-	TRBJ2-7	TRBD2	TRBV5-1	CASSLDSGGALGEQYF	TGCGCCAGCAGCTTGGATAGCGGGGGGGCTCTTGGCGAGCAGTACTTC
-	TRBJ1-2	-	TRBV4-1	CASSQGKELTIGYTF	TGCGCCAGCAGCCAAGGGAAGGAATTAACTATCGGCTACACCTTC
-	TRBJ1-1	TRBD1	TRBV30	CAWSWTGKNTEAFF	TGTGCCTGGAGTTGGACAGGGAAGAACACTGAAGCTTTCTTT
-	TRBJ2-2	-	TRBV7-9	CASSLGRANTGELFF	TGTGCCAGCAGCTTGGGCAGGGCGAACACCGGGGAGCTGTTTTTT
-	TRBJ2-2	-	TRBV21-1	CASSIEVRTTGELFF	TGTGCCAGCAGCATTGAGGTTCGAACCACCGGGGAGCTGTTTTTT
-	TRBJ2-7	TRBD1	TRBV28	CASSARGRSLYEQYF	TGTGCCAGCAGTGCCAGGGGGCGATCGCTCTACGAGCAGTACTTC
few	TRBJ1-4	TRBD1	TRBV7-9	CASSQGTGNEKLFF	TGTGCCAGCAGCCAAGGGACAGGGAATGAAAAACTGTTTTTT
-	TRBJ2-3	-	TRBV4-1	CASSQLTGADTQYF	TGCGCCAGCAGCCAATTGACAGGCGCAGATACGCAGTATTTT
-	TRBJ2-7	TRBD1	TRBV7-3	CASSLGTGDEQYF	TGTGCCAGCAGCTTAGGGACAGGGGACGAGCAGTACTTC
-	TRBJ1-2	TRBD1	TRBV7-2	CASSLSPTGTVSYGYTF	TGTGCCAGCAGCTTATCCCCTACCGGGACAGTCTCCTATGGCTACACCTTC
once	TRBJ2-3	TRBD2	TRBV10-2	CASSGLAEGTDTQYF	TGCGCCAGCAGTGGACTAGCGGAAGGCACAGATACGCAGTATTTT
-	TRBJ2-7	-	TRBV30	CAWTSDRGRQQYF	TGTGCCTGGACTTCCGACCGGGGGAGACAACAGTACTTC
-	TRBJ1-5	-	TRBV30	CAWSKSEDQPQHF	TGTGCCTGGAGTAAATCGGAGGATCAGCCCCAGCATTTT
-	TRBJ2-2	-	TRBV28	CASRGGTFTGELFF	TGTGCCAGCAGAGGAGGGACCTTCACCGGGGAGCTGTTTTTT
-	TRBJ1-2	TRBD1	TRBV30	CAWSTTGGFNYGYTF	TGTGCCTGGAGTACGACAGGGGGCTTTAACTATGGCTACACCTTC
-	TRBJ2-7	-	TRBV5-4	CASSQTGGAEQYF	TGTGCCAGCAGCCAAACAGGGGGGGCCGAGCAGTACTTC
once	TRBJ2-7	TRBD2	TRBV6-6	CASSPTSGTAYEQYF	TGTGCCAGCAGCCCAACTAGCGGGACAGCCTACGAGCAGTACTTC
once	TRBJ2-5	TRBD2	TRBV2	CASSGRLAGETQYF	TGTGCCAGCAGTGGACGACTAGCAGGGGAGACCCAGTACTTC
-	TRBJ2-7	-	TRBV7-2	CASSPGFEVAYEQYF	TGTGCCAGCAGCCCCGGGTTTGAGGTGGCCTACGAGCAGTACTTC
-	TRBJ1-1	TRBD1	TRBV29-1	CSVGQGSAEAFF	TGCAGCGTTGGACAGGGTAGTGCTGAAGCTTTCTTT
once	TRBJ1-1	TRBD1	TRBV6-1	CASSEFRGTEAFF	TGTGCCAGCAGTGAATTCAGGGGGACTGAAGCTTTCTTT